The 24 T cell receptor beta chains in this list originate from one sample, sequenced in a study of OX40 agonist ivuxolimab in advanced cancers. Libraries were prepared by immunoSEQ multiplex PCR; TCRdb keeps only in-frame clonotypes and omits some of them. The sample has approximately 49,000 clones, under 85% seen once. The source was CD4+ or CD8+ T cells sorted from blood, collected in a trial of the OX40 agonist ivuxolimab. Every receptor here comes from an adult with an advanced solid tumor such as melanoma, head and neck, liver or kidney cancer.

The chain recombines TRBV7-3 with TRBJ1-2, with 10 bases identical to TRBD1. V was clipped by 3 bases and J by 6 bases; unmatched bases: 7. Germline CDR1 SGHTA, CDR2 FQGTGA. This CDR3 region has 15 residues. The CDR3 reads CASSLAGQGMDGYTF. CDR3 DNA sequence: TGTGCCAGCAGCTTGGCGGGACAGGGGATGGATGGCTACACCTTC. The variable domain in full, with the rest retrieved from reference TRBV7-3 and TRBJ1-2, is GAGVSQTPSNKVTEKGKYVELRCDPISGHTALYWYRQSLGQGPEFLIYFQGTGAADDSGLPNDRFFAVRPEGSVSTLKIQRTERGDSAVYLCASSLAGQGMDGYTFGSGTRLTVV.

The chain carries TRBV19 and TRBJ2-5; 7 bases fit TRBD1. Germline values: CDR1 LNHDA, CDR2 SQIVND (reference sequence). Trimming removed 3 bases from V and 1 base from J; junction bases left unmatched: 2. The CDR3 sequence is 14 residues long. In DNA, the CDR3 is TGTGCCAGTAGTATGGGGACAGTCCAAGAGACCCAGTACTTC. Translating gives CASSMGTVQETQYF.

The rearrangement joins TRBV11-1 to TRBJ2-6; 9 bases align to TRBD1. J gave up 1 base and V 5 bases, and 6 bases lay outside the gene matches. The CDR3 has 17 amino acids. Germline V gene lookup returns CDR1 SGHAT and CDR2 FQDESV (reference sequence). The CDR3 loop is CASSRDRAPSGANVLTF. The CDR3, as DNA: TGTGCCAGCAGCCGGGACAGGGCCCCTTCTGGGGCCAACGTCCTGACTTTC.

The chain links TRBV6-6 to TRBJ1-2, with TRBD1 matching 8 bases. In germline, CDR1 is MNHNY, CDR2 SVGAGI (reference sequence). The trim removed 0 bases at V and 6 bases at J, leaving 6 bases unmatched. The CDR3 totals 15 residues. The chain's CDR3 is CASSYSADRGHGYTF. The CDR3 DNA reads as TGTGCCAGCAGTTACTCGGCTGACAGGGGCCATGGCTACACCTTC.

J is TRBJ2-1 and V is TRBV11-2; 11 bases map to TRBD2. CDR1 is SGHAT, CDR2 FQNNGV, per germline. V gave up 2 bases and J gave up 8 bases; unmatched junction bases: 8. The CDR3 spans 16 residues. The DNA of the CDR3 is TGTGCCAGCAGCTTAACTAGCGGGGGAATAGGGTATGAGCAGTTCTTC. This translates into CASSLTSGGIGYEQFF.

The chain links TRBV27 to TRBJ1-5; D call uncertain. CDR1 and CDR2 from the germline V gene are MNHEY and SMNVEV (reference sequence). V lost 6 bases and J lost 2, with 20 bases in between. The CDR3 covers 17 residues. This CDR3 is CASSPRSRVWGNQPQHF. Written as DNA, the CDR3 is TGTGCCAGCAGCCCCAGGTCGAGGGTGTGGGGCAATCAGCCCCAGCATTTT.

J is TRBJ2-7 and V is TRBV5-8; the D call may be TRBD1 or TRBD2 (5 bases each). Germline CDR1 SGHTS, CDR2 YDEGEE. With 4 bases removed from V and 3 bases from J, the gap between germline ends came to 11 bases. This CDR3 region has 13 residues. The CDR3 nucleotides read TGTGCCAGCAGCCCGGGACGGGACTACGAGCAGTACTTC. Translated, it gives CASSPGRDYEQYF. The variable domain in full, with the rest retrieved from reference TRBV5-8 and TRBJ2-7, is EAGVTQSPTHLIKTRGQQATLRCSPISGHTSVYWYQQALGLGLQFLLWYDEGEERNRGNFPPRFSGRQFPNYSSELNVNALELEDSALYLCASSPGRDYEQYFGPGTRLTVT.

The genes are TRBV4-3 and TRBJ2-2; the match to TRBD2 covers 10 bases. This CDR3 contains 18 residues. V was clipped by 0 bases and J by 0 bases; unmatched bases: 4. Germline-derived CDR1 and CDR2 are LGHNA and YSLEER. CDR3 sequence reads: CASSQDLLAGANTGELFF. The CDR3 DNA reads as TGCGCCAGCAGCCAAGATCTCCTAGCGGGGGCGAACACCGGGGAGCTGTTTTTT.

The rearrangement uses TRBV5-4 and TRBJ2-3; TRBD2 matches at 15 bases. In germline, CDR1 is SGHNT, CDR2 YYREEE (reference sequence). V gave up 5 bases and J gave up 5 bases; unmatched junction bases: 9. There are 17 residues in the CDR3. CDR3 residues: CASRAGTSGGRGDTQYF. CDR3 in DNA: TGTGCCAGCAGAGCCGGGACTAGCGGGGGGCGGGGAGATACGCAGTATTTT.

J is TRBJ2-3 and V is TRBV29-1; 9 bases map to TRBD1. The CDR3 contains 15 residues. J lost 3 bases, V lost 4 bases, and 8 bases had no gene match. The V gene's germline CDR1 is SQVTM and CDR2 ANQGSEA. The CDR3 DNA sequence: TGCAGCGTTGGTAGGGACAGGGAGGTAACAGATACGCAGTATTTT. Amino acid sequence: CSVGRDREVTDTQYF.

The chain uses TRBV7-2 and TRBJ2-1; no clear D gene. V gave up 0 bases and J gave up 10 bases, with 4 bases separating them. The CDR3 extends over 11 amino acids. Germline loops: CDR1 SGHTA, CDR2 FQGNSA. In nucleotides, the CDR3 is TGTGCCAGCAGCTTAGCTACAGAGCAGTTCTTC. It translates to CASSLATEQFF.

V and J are TRBV7-2 and TRBJ1-1; D not resolved. This CDR3 region has 14 residues. V was shortened by 5 bases and J by 0 bases, with 10 bases between the two germline ends. Germline loops: CDR1 SGHTA, CDR2 FQGNSA. DNA of the CDR3: TGTGCCAGCAGCGAGTGGCTTATGAACACTGAAGCTTTCTTT. It codes for CASSEWLMNTEAFF.

This clone was seen more than once but under ten times. The CDR3 bases are TGTGCCAGCAGCTTAGTTTGGCGGGGGGCCAATTTAGCCAAAAACATTCAGTACTTC. Translating gives CASSLVWRGANLAKNIQYF. J is TRBJ2-4 and V is TRBV7-2, with TRBD2 identical over 8 bases. The trim removed 1 base at V and 0 bases at J, leaving 11 bases unmatched. From germline, CDR1 is SGHTA and CDR2 FQGNSA. The CDR3 runs 19 residues.

The rearrangement uses TRBV4-3 and TRBJ2-3; 7 nucleotides line up with TRBD2. With 1 base clipped from V and 0 bases from J, the junction kept 4 bases outside the gene matches. This CDR3 region has 16 residues. Per germline, CDR1 LGHNA and CDR2 YSLEER. The CDR3 reads CASSQVGGVSTDTQYF. As DNA, the CDR3 is TGCGCCAGCAGCCAAGTTGGGGGGGTGAGCACAGATACGCAGTATTTT.

This clone is a singleton in its sample. The chain couples TRBV25-1 to TRBJ2-2; unclear D gene. In germline, CDR1 is MGHDK, CDR2 SYGVNS. The CDR3 length is 12 residues. The V gene lost 2 bases and the J gene lost 6 bases, with 4 bases spanning the gap. The DNA for the CDR3 is TGTGCCAGCAGTGAAAATTCCGGGGAGCTGTTTTTT. It encodes CASSENSGELFF.

The chain has TRBV4-3 and TRBJ2-7, with unresolved D. Trimming shortened V by 0 bases and J by 4 bases, and 13 bases separated the two germline ends. Germline lookup yields CDR1 LGHNA and CDR2 YSLEER. This CDR3 comprises 15 residues. The CDR3: CASSQDLSGGYEQYF. CDR3 coding DNA: TGCGCCAGCAGCCAAGATTTATCAGGCGGATACGAGCAGTACTTC.

V usage is TRBV2 and J usage is TRBJ2-1; D ambiguous. In germline, CDR1 is SNHLY, CDR2 FYNNEI. This CDR3 has 15 residues. V shed 4 bases and J shed 0 bases, with 10 bases lying between them. The chain's CDR3 is CASSATTTSYNEQFF. CDR3 DNA: TGTGCCAGCAGTGCAACGACGACCTCCTACAATGAGCAGTTCTTC.

The rearrangement links TRBV6-5 to TRBJ1-1; D remains unclear. The length of the CDR3 is 15 residues. Germline values: CDR1 MNHEY, CDR2 SVGAGI. Trimming left V 0 bases short and J 0 bases short, with 8 bases between. The DNA for the CDR3 is TGTGCCAGCAGTTACTCGAGACGGATGAACACTGAAGCTTTCTTT. Translation: CASSYSRRMNTEAFF.

The count of this clone is one. The chain combines TRBV29-1 with TRBJ1-4, with TRBD1 identical over 7 bases. This CDR3 is built from 14 residues. The V gene end was trimmed by 0 bases and the J gene end by 8 bases; junction bases not matched to a gene: 6. Germline V gene data show CDR1 as SQVTM and CDR2 as ANQGSEA. This CDR3 reads CSVEDDRVGEKLFF. The CDR3 DNA is TGCAGCGTTGAAGATGACAGGGTAGGAGAAAAACTGTTTTTT.

This sequence joins TRBV28 and TRBJ2-3, with 9 bases identical to TRBD2. Germline V gene lookup returns CDR1 MDHEN and CDR2 SYDVKM. This CDR3 comprises 13 residues. V was pared by 7 bases and J by 1 base, with 0 bases of the junction left unmatched. The CDR3 reads CASIAGGTDTQYF. DNA of the CDR3: TGTGCCAGCATAGCGGGGGGCACAGATACGCAGTATTTT. Drawing the rest from reference TRBV28 and TRBJ2-3, the complete variable domain is DVKVTQSSRYLVKRTGEKVFLECVQDMDHENMFWYRQDPGLGLRLIYFSYDVKMKEKGDIPEGYSVSREKKERFSLILESASTNQTSMYLCASIAGGTDTQYFGPGTRLTVL.

The chain combines TRBV7-2 with TRBJ2-7; a weak D match, TRBD1 (6 bases). V was shortened by 1 base and J by 10 bases, with 8 bases between the two germline ends. The CDR3 has 11 amino acids. CDR1 and CDR2 from the germline V gene are SGHTA and FQGNSA. DNA of the CDR3: TGTGCCAGCAGCTTAGACAGGGACCAGTACTTC. Amino acids: CASSLDRDQYF.

V is TRBV6-1 and J is TRBJ2-7; D unresolved. The CDR3 contains 12 residues. Germline V CDR1 and CDR2: MNHNS, SASEGT. V lost 7 bases, J lost 4 bases, and 11 bases lay in between. CDR3 in amino acids: CASTLRHYEQYF. The CDR3 DNA reads as TGTGCCAGCACCCTTCGACATTACGAGCAGTACTTC.

This clone has a handful of counts. The rearrangement joins TRBV29-1 to TRBJ1-1; D remains unclear. V was trimmed by 6 bases and J by 0 bases, leaving 11 bases between them. This CDR3 region has 13 residues. Germline V gene sequence: CDR1 SQVTM, CDR2 ANQGSEA. CDR3 region: CSVEWQLNTEAFF. The CDR3 coding sequence is TGCAGCGTCGAATGGCAGCTGAACACTGAAGCTTTCTTT. Drawing the rest from reference TRBV29-1 and TRBJ1-1, the complete variable domain is SAVISQKPSRDICQRGTSLTIQCQVDSQVTMMFWYRQQPGQSLTLIATANQGSEATYESGFVIDKFPISRPNLTFSTLTVSNMSPEDSSIYLCSVEWQLNTEAFFGQGTRLTVV.

The rearrangement links TRBV5-4 to TRBJ1-2; a weak D match, TRBD1 (5 bases). The V end lost 4 bases, the J end lost 0 bases, and 10 bases lay between the germline ends. Germline CDR1 is SGHNT and CDR2 is YYREEE (reference sequence). The CDR3 sequence is 14 residues long. CDR3 sequence reads: CASSIMGANYGYTF. The CDR3 DNA is TGTGCCAGCAGCATTATGGGGGCTAACTATGGCTACACCTTC.